The 26 T cell receptor beta chains reported below all come from one sample, sequenced in a study of T-cell reconstitution after alpha-beta-depleted transplantation in children. Using unique molecular identifiers, the investigators prepared the TCRbeta library. TCRdb processed the PCR reads anew with MiXCR; each CDR3 protein has one entry. Among hundreds of thousands of distinct CDR3 sequences, more than 9% were seen once, and the ten largest hold roughly a tenth. The sequenced sample was PBMCs from the stem cell graft donor, obtained from the stem cell graft. These TCRs come from a human donor who donated a stem cell graft to a child with SCID.

This clonotype was found many times. The V gene is TRBV12-3 or TRBV12-4, the J gene TRBJ2-5, with TRBD1 as a possible D gene (6 bases). The V and J ends lost 5 bases and 0 bases respectively, with 13 bases between them. The CDR3 loop spans 15 amino acids. Written as DNA, the CDR3 is TGTGCCAGCAGTACCCGAGGGGGTTACCAAGAGACCCAGTACTTC. It specifies CASSTRGGYQETQYF.

A few counts support this clonotype. J is TRBJ2-3 and V is TRBV5-1; TRBD2 might be the D (5 bases). CDR1 is SGHRS, CDR2 YFSETQ, per germline. This CDR3 contains 13 residues. The ends were cut back, 0 bases at V and 5 bases at J, with 7 bases in the middle. The CDR3 coding sequence is TGCGCCAGCAGCTTGGCCGGACTAGATACGCAGTATTTT. Translation gives CASSLAGLDTQYF.

This clonotype appeared a few times. The chain recombines TRBV18 with TRBJ2-1; 11 nucleotides match TRBD2. The CDR3 loop spans 15 amino acids. Germline CDR1 and CDR2: KGHSH and LQKENI. V trimming: 3 bases; J trimming: 7 bases; junction bases outside the gene matches: 5. DNA of the CDR3: TGTGCCAGCTCACCTAGCGGGGGGGCCGGGAATGAGCAGTTCTTC. This gives the protein CASSPSGGAGNEQFF.

The chain joins TRBV15 to TRBJ2-5; D tentatively fits TRBD1 or TRBD2 (7 bases each). V lost 7 bases, J lost 4 bases, and 16 bases lay in between. This CDR3 is built from 14 residues. The germline gives CDR1 LNHNV, CDR2 YYDKDF (reference sequence). The CDR3 nucleotides read TGTGCCACCAAAGCAGGGGGGGCTGCAGAGACCCAGTACTTC. Translated: CATKAGGAAETQYF.

This clonotype was seen only a few times. The chain uses TRBV5-1 and TRBJ2-5, with D tentatively TRBD1 (5 bases). The V and J ends lost 0 bases and 6 bases respectively, with 9 bases between them. This CDR3 region has 13 residues. Germline V lookup: CDR1 SGHRS, CDR2 YFSETQ. CDR3 residues: CASSLAKGKTQYF. The CDR3 coding sequence is TGCGCCAGCAGCTTGGCGAAGGGGAAGACCCAGTACTTC.

This clonotype was counted only a few times. The V and J genes are TRBV29-1 and TRBJ1-1; 9 bases are a match to TRBD1. The CDR3 is 17 residues long. The germline V gene encodes CDR1 SQVTM and CDR2 ANQGSEA. Losses at the gene ends were 5 bases for V and 0 bases for J; bases not matched to a gene: 13. The CDR3 reads CSVPKTGGLFLNTEAFF. DNA for the CDR3: TGCAGCGTTCCGAAGACAGGGGGGCTATTTCTGAACACTGAAGCTTTCTTT.

This clonotype turned up a few times. The rearrangement joins TRBV7-9 to TRBJ1-1; D is unclear. The CDR3 has 14 residues. Germline V gene sequence: CDR1 SEHNR, CDR2 FQNEAQ (reference sequence). Trimming cost V 1 base and J 0 bases, with 6 bases left between them. The DNA for the CDR3 is TGTGCCAGCAGCTTAGTTATGCTGAACACTGAAGCTTTCTTT. It yields the protein CASSLVMLNTEAFF.

This clonotype was detected a few times. The rearrangement links TRBV12-3 or TRBV12-4 to TRBJ2-2, with unresolved D. This CDR3 is built from 14 residues. The V end was cut by 4 bases, the J end by 8 bases, with 14 bases between. The CDR3 DNA is TGTGCCAGCAGTTCTGGGATTAGGCCGGGGGAGCTGTTTTTT. This codes for CASSSGIRPGELFF.

To note about this clonotype: Germline is not matched at one junction end, which may reflect a read error. This chain uses TRBV27 with TRBJ2-2, with D perhaps being TRBD1 or TRBD2 (5 bases each). Germline V lookup: CDR1 MNHEY, CDR2 SMNVEV (reference sequence). The CDR3 runs 15 residues. Written as DNA, the CDR3 is TGTGCCAGCAGTACCCGGGACGGCGAGACCGGGGAGCGGTTTTTT. Its translation is CASSTRDGETGERFF.

This clonotype was detected a few times. The chain joins TRBV5-1 to TRBJ1-1; a possible D gene is TRBD1 (6 bases). Trimming stripped 2 bases from V and 3 bases from J, with 11 bases between. Germline V lookup: CDR1 SGHRS, CDR2 YFSETQ. The CDR3 covers 14 residues. CDR3: CASSFRRGDTEAFF. CDR3 sequence (DNA): TGCGCCAGCAGCTTTCGTAGGGGGGACACTGAAGCTTTCTTT.

This clonotype was picked up a small number of times. The rearrangement links TRBV2 to TRBJ2-1; D possibly matches TRBD1 or TRBD2 (5 bases each). The CDR3 is 15 residues long. Looked up from germline, CDR1 is SNHLY and CDR2 is FYNNEI. V was cut by 4 bases and J by 1 base, with 11 bases left in between. CDR3 loop: CASSGGARSYNEQFF. CDR3 nucleotides: TGTGCCAGCAGTGGAGGGGCTAGGTCCTACAATGAGCAGTTCTTC. Based on the CDR3 plus reference TRBV2 and TRBJ2-1, the full variable domain is EPEVTQTPSHQVTQMGQEVILRCVPISNHLYFYWYRQILGQKVEFLVSFYNNEISEKSEIFDDQFSVERPDGSNFTLKIRSTKLEDSAMYFCASSGGARSYNEQFFGPGTRLTVL.

The sample holds many counts of this clonotype. The chain links TRBV6-2 or TRBV6-3 to TRBJ2-7, with 12 bases matching TRBD2. V trimming: 4 bases; J trimming: 2 bases; junction bases outside the gene matches: 9. Germline CDR1 MNHEY, CDR2 SVGEGT. The length of the CDR3 is 17 residues. CDR3 sequence (DNA): TGTGCCAGCAGTTCGAGGACTAGCGGGGTGCTTACCTACGAGCAGTACTTC. As protein: CASSSRTSGVLTYEQYF.

The V gene is TRBV2, the J gene TRBJ2-3, with 8 bases that match TRBD1. This CDR3 comprises 14 residues. The germline gives CDR1 SNHLY, CDR2 FYNNEI. The V and J ends lost 6 bases and 4 bases, in that order; junction bases with no gene match: 6. CDR3 in DNA: TGTGCCAGCAGCAAGACAGGGGCCTCAGATACGCAGTATTTT. It is translated as CASSKTGASDTQYF.

This clonotype was found a few times. The genes are TRBV29-1 and TRBJ1-2; D unclear. V shed 5 bases and J shed 8 bases, with 30 bases lying between them. This CDR3 region has 17 residues. Germline V gene sequence: CDR1 SQVTM, CDR2 ANQGSEA. The CDR3 nucleotides read TGCAGCGTTCTCGGGGTAGGGCAGGTGCCCTATGGCGACGGCTACACCTTC. It encodes CSVLGVGQVPYGDGYTF.

This clonotype has only a few counts. This chain uses TRBV7-9 with TRBJ1-2; possibly TRBD1 for D (6 bases). This CDR3 has 12 residues. Germline CDR1 reads SEHNR; CDR2 reads FQNEAQ (reference sequence). Trimming took 5 bases from V and 8 from J, leaving 12 bases between them. The CDR3 DNA is TGTGCCAGCAGCAACGCAGGGGAGGGCTACACCTTC. Translated: CASSNAGEGYTF.

Concerning this clonotype itself: A much larger clonotype is one base distant, so this may be a read error. The chain joins TRBV20-1 to TRBJ2-3; D gene uncertain. The CDR3 contains 10 residues. The V end was cut by 4 bases, the J end by 7 bases, with 6 bases between. The germline V gene encodes CDR1 DFQATT and CDR2 SNEGSKA (reference sequence). CDR3 sequence (DNA): TGCAGTGCTATAGATCATACGCAGTATTTT. This sequence encodes CSAIDHTQYF.

Only a few counts were recorded for this clonotype. The chain links TRBV12-3 or TRBV12-4 to TRBJ2-7; TRBD1 aligns across 12 bases. The length of the CDR3 is 16 residues. The ends lost 5 bases at V and 5 bases at J; junction bases unmatched: 10. The CDR3 sequence: CASSLLRGQGANEQYF. The CDR3 DNA follows: TGTGCCAGCAGTCTCCTCAGGGGACAGGGGGCCAACGAGCAGTACTTC.

V usage is TRBV5-1 and J usage is TRBJ2-2, with unresolved D. Germline CDR1 is SGHRS and CDR2 is YFSETQ. V was shortened by 0 bases and J by 1 base, with 7 bases between the two germline ends. The CDR3 runs to 15 residues. In DNA, the CDR3 is TGCGCCAGCAGCTTGGTCGTCCGGAACACCGGGGAGCTGTTTTTT. This encodes CASSLVVRNTGELFF. Filled out from reference TRBV5-1 and TRBJ2-2, the complete variable domain reads KAGVTQTPRYLIKTRGQQVTLSCSPISGHRSVSWYQQTPGQGLQFLFEYFSETQRNKGNFPGRFSGRQFSNSRSEMNVSTLELGDSALYLCASSLVVRNTGELFFGEGSRLTVL.

This clonotype was recorded only once. The gene calls are TRBV7-9 and TRBJ1-2; D is ambiguous. V lost 4 bases, J lost 4 bases, and 10 bases lay in between. The germline CDR1 and CDR2 sequences are SEHNR and FQNEAQ (reference sequence). The CDR3 is 13 amino acids. CDR3 DNA sequence: TGTGCCAGCAGCTCCGACACATTCTATGGCTACACCTTC. Protein: CASSSDTFYGYTF.

V gene TRBV20-1 combines with J gene TRBJ1-1; 7 nucleotides line up with TRBD1. The germline CDR1 and CDR2 sequences are DFQATT and SNEGSKA (reference sequence). V trimming: 7 bases; J trimming: 4 bases; junction bases outside the gene matches: 12. The length of the CDR3 is 14 residues. CDR3 amino acids: CSVRTGAGGTEAFF. The CDR3 region has the DNA TGCAGTGTTCGAACAGGGGCCGGTGGCACTGAAGCTTTCTTT.

This clonotype was found many times. The chain has TRBV25-1 and TRBJ2-5; D gene uncertain. Germline CDR1 and CDR2: MGHDK and SYGVNS. The CDR3 is 12 amino acids. The V and J ends lost 3 bases and 5 bases respectively, with 7 bases between them. The CDR3 loop reads CASSDLGETQYF. The CDR3 coding sequence is TGTGCCAGCAGTGATTTGGGGGAGACCCAGTACTTC.

V is TRBV20-1 and J is TRBJ2-1, with 11 nucleotides matching TRBD2. The CDR3 contains 15 residues. Germline CDR1 and CDR2: DFQATT and SNEGSKA (reference sequence). After removal of 6 bases from V and 4 bases from J, the junction contained 8 bases not matched to a gene. The CDR3 coding sequence is TGCAGTGCCAGAAACCGACTAGCGGGGTACAATGAGCAGTTCTTC. Encoded protein: CSARNRLAGYNEQFF.

The table lists this clonotype with many counts. The chain joins TRBV7-3 to TRBJ2-3; TRBD2 aligns across 7 bases. The CDR3 totals 14 residues. Germline V gene data show CDR1 as SGHTA and CDR2 as FQGTGA. Trimming at V came to 5 bases and at J to 5 bases, leaving 7 bases not matched to a gene. CDR3 in DNA: TGTGCCAGCAGCCCGGGCGGCGGGGGAGATACGCAGTATTTT. This gives the protein CASSPGGGGDTQYF.

This clonotype was detected a few times. This chain links TRBV6-2 or TRBV6-3 with TRBJ1-2; 7 bases map to TRBD1. Germline V gene sequence: CDR1 MNHEY, CDR2 SVGEGT. The CDR3 runs to 14 residues. V lost 2 bases to trimming and J lost 4 bases; unmatched junction nucleotides: 4. The CDR3 DNA reads as TGTGCCAGCAGTTACGGGACAGCCCTCTATGGCTACACCTTC. This encodes CASSYGTALYGYTF.

V usage is TRBV9 and J usage is TRBJ2-5; 8 bases line up with TRBD1. The V gene's germline CDR1 is SGDLS and CDR2 YYNGEE. CDR3 length: 16 amino acids. Trimming cost V 3 bases and J 2 bases; bases outside gene matches: 9. CDR3 residues: CASSARPGGDQETQYF. In DNA, the CDR3 is TGTGCCAGCAGCGCACGCCCAGGGGGCGATCAAGAGACCCAGTACTTC.

This clonotype appeared many times. Here the CDR3 reads CASSFQSNTEAFF. The CDR3 DNA is TGTGCCAGCAGTTTCCAGAGTAACACTGAAGCTTTCTTT. The chain is built from TRBV12-3 or TRBV12-4 and TRBJ1-1; D unresolved. V lost 3 bases to trimming and J lost 2 bases, with 7 bases between them. The CDR3 consists of 13 residues.